These 6 T cell receptor beta chains share one sample of origin, sequenced in a study of identical twins. MiXCR was run by TCRdb on the 5' RACE reads, yielding one entry per CDR3 protein. The repertoire holds under 250,000 distinct CDR3 sequences, with roughly 13% as singletons. The sample also formed part of further work on yellow fever vaccine responses in identical twins.

Sequences were obtained from memory (CD45RO+) T cells sorted from blood. The receptors come from a woman aged 18-29 years in good health.

The gene calls are TRBV11-2 and TRBJ2-1, with 10 bases identical to TRBD2. Per the germline V gene, CDR1 is SGHAT and CDR2 is FQNNGV. CDR3 length: 19 amino acids. V gave up 5 bases and J gave up 3 bases; unmatched junction bases: 16. In nucleotides, the CDR3 is TGTGCCAGCAGCCCACCCTCTAGCGGGAGTCCCTTTTTCTACAATGAGCAGTTCTTC. This codes for CASSPPSSGSPFFYNEQFF.

A word on this clonotype: At one of its ends the junction is not consistent with the germline gene, which may arise from a read error. The rearrangement links TRBV7-7 to TRBJ2-7, with 11 bases matching TRBD1. The CDR3 is 15 amino acids. The germline gives CDR1 SSHAT, CDR2 FNYEAQ (reference sequence). CDR3 sequence (DNA): TGTGCTAGCAGCGCCGGGACAGGGGGCTCCTACGAGCAGTACTTC. Amino acid sequence: CASSAGTGGSYEQYF. The complete variable domain, with remaining parts taken from reference TRBV7-7 and TRBJ2-7, reads GAGVSQSPRYKVTKRGQDVTLRCDPISSHATLYWYQQALGQGPEFLTYFNYEAQPDKSGLPSDRFSAERPEGSISTLTIQRTEQRDSAMYRCASSAGTGGSYEQYFGPGTRLTVT.

This clonotype showed up just a few times. The V and J genes are TRBV9 and TRBJ2-3, with 8 bases that match TRBD2. This CDR3 has 14 residues. Germline V lookup: CDR1 SGDLS, CDR2 YYNGEE. With 0 bases clipped from V and 7 bases from J, the junction kept 4 bases outside the gene matches. DNA of the CDR3: TGTGCCAGCAGCGTAGGGGAGCGGGGGCATACGCAGTATTTT. Its translation is CASSVGERGHTQYF.

The chain recombines TRBV6-4 with TRBJ2-6, with D maybe TRBD2 (5 bases). The germline V and J ends were trimmed by 2 bases and 0 bases, with 17 bases remaining between them. Germline V gene lookup returns CDR1 MRHNA and CDR2 SNTAGT. This CDR3 spans 19 amino acids. CDR3: CASSDESSQSSSGANVLTF. CDR3 in DNA: TGTGCCAGCAGTGACGAGTCTAGCCAGAGCAGCTCTGGGGCCAACGTCCTGACTTTC.

The chain uses TRBV7-9 and TRBJ2-7; D not certain. There are 13 residues in the CDR3. The V end was cut by 1 base, the J end by 4 bases, with 8 bases between. Germline CDR1 reads SEHNR; CDR2 reads FQNEAQ (reference sequence). The CDR3: CASSLGPEYEQYF. CDR3 nucleotides: TGTGCCAGCAGCTTAGGTCCGGAATACGAGCAGTACTTC.

This rearrangement joins TRBV6-5 to TRBJ2-1; tentatively, D is TRBD1 (5 bases). V was trimmed by 2 bases and J by 4 bases, leaving 21 bases between them. The length of the CDR3 is 18 residues. The germline V gene encodes CDR1 MNHEY and CDR2 SVGAGI. This CDR3 is CASSYHLMGRGLYNEQFF. The CDR3 nucleotides are TGTGCCAGCAGTTACCACCTTATGGGTAGGGGTCTATACAATGAGCAGTTCTTC.